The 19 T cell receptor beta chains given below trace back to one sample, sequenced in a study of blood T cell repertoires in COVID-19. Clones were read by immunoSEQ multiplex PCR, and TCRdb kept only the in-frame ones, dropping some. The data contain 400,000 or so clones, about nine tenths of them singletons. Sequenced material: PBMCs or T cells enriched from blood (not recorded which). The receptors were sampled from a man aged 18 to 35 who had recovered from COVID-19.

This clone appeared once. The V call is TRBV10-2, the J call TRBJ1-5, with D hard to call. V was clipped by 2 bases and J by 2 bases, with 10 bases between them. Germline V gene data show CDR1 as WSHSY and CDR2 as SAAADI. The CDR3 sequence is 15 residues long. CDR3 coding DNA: TGCGCCAGCAGTGAGGGGCTGGCTGGCAATCAGCCCCAGCATTTT. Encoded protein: CASSEGLAGNQPQHF.

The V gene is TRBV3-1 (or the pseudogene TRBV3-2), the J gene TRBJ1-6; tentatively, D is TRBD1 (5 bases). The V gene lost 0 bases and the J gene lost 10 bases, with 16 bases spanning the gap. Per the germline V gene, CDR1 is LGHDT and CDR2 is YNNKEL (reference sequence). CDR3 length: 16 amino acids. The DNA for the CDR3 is TGTGCCAGCAGCCAAGAACGATTGGGAAAGGGGTCACCCCTCCACTTT. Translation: CASSQERLGKGSPLHF.

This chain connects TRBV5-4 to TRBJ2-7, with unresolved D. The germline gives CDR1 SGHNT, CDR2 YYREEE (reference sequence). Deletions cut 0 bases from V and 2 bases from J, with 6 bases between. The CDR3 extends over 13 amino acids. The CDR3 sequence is CASSLARTYEQYF. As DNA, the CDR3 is TGTGCCAGCAGCTTGGCGCGGACCTACGAGCAGTACTTC.

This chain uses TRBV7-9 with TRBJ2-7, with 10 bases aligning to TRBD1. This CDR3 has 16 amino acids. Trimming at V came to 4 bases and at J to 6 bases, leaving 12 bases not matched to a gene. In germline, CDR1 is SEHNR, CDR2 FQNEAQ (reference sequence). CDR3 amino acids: CASSSPGQGIRGEQYF. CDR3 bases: TGTGCCAGCAGCTCACCGGGACAGGGGATTAGGGGCGAGCAGTACTTC.

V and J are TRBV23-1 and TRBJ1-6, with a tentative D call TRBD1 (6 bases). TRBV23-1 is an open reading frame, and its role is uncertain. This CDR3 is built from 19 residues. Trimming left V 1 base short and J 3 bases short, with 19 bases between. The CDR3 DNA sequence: TGCGCCAGCAGTCAATACGGCCATTGGACAGCCGACTATAATTCACCCCTCCACTTT. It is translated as CASSQYGHWTADYNSPLHF.

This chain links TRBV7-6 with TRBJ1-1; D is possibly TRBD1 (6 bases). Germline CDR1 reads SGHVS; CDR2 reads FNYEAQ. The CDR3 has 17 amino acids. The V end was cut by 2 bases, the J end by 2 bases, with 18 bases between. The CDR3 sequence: CASSLPKTQGTNTEAFF. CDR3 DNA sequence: TGTGCCAGCAGCTTACCCAAAACACAGGGCACTAACACTGAAGCTTTCTTT.

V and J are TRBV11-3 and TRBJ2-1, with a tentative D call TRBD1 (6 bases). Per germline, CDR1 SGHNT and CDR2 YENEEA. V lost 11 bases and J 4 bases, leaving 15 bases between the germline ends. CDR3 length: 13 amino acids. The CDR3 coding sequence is TGTGCCTCCAAAGGGGGACAATACAATGAGCAGTTCTTC. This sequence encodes CASKGGQYNEQFF. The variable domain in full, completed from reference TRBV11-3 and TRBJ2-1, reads EAGVVQSPRYKIIEKKQPVAFWCNPISGHNTLYWYLQNLGQGPELLIRYENEEAVDDSQLPKDRFSAERLKGVDSTLKIQPAELGDSAVYLCASKGGQYNEQFFGPGTRLTVL.

CDR3 amino acids: CASSLTSKGTGELFF. Written as DNA, the CDR3 is TGTGCCAGCAGCTTAACTAGCAAGGGCACCGGGGAGCTGTTTTTT. The V gene is TRBV11-2, the J gene TRBJ2-2; tentatively, D is TRBD2 (6 bases). V lost 2 bases, J lost 4 bases, and 11 bases lay in between. Germline CDR1 is SGHAT and CDR2 is FQNNGV. CDR3 size: 15 residues.

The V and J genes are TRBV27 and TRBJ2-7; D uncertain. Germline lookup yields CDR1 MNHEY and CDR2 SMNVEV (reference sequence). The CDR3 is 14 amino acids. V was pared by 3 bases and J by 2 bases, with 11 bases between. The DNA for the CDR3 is TGTGCCAGCAGTTTTACATCTGGGCCCTACGAGCAGTACTTC. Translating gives CASSFTSGPYEQYF.

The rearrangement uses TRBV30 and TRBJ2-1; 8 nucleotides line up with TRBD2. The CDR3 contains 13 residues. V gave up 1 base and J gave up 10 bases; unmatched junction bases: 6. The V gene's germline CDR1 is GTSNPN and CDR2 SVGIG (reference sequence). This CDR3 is CAWSENSGTEQFF. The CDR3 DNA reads TGTGCCTGGAGTGAAAATAGCGGGACGGAGCAGTTCTTC.

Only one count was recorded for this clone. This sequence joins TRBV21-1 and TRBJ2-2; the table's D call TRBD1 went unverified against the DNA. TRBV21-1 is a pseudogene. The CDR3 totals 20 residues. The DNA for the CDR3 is TGTGCCAGCAGCAAAGTCGGGACAGGGGGCGCGGAGAGGAACACCGGGGAGCTGTTTTTT. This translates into CASSKVGTGGAERNTGELFF.

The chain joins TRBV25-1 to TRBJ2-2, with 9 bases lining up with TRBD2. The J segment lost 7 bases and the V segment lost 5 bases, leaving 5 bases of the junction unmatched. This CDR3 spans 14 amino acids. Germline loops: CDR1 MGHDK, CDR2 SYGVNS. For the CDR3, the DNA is TGTGCCAGCAGTCGGGCGGGAGGGCACGGGGAGCTGTTTTTT. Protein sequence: CASSRAGGHGELFF.

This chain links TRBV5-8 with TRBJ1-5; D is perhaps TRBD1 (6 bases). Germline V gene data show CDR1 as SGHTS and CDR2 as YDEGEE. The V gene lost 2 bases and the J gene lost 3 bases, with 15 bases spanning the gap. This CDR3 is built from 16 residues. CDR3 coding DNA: TGTGCCAGCAGCTTAAATGGGGGGGCGTTCAATCAGCCCCAGCATTTT. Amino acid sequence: CASSLNGGAFNQPQHF.

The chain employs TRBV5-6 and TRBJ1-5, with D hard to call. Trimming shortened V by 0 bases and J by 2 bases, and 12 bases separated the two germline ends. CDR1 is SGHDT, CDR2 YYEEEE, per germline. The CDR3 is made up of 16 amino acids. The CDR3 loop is CASSLAGRDGNQPQHF. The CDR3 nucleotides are TGTGCCAGCAGCTTGGCGGGGAGGGATGGCAATCAGCCCCAGCATTTT.

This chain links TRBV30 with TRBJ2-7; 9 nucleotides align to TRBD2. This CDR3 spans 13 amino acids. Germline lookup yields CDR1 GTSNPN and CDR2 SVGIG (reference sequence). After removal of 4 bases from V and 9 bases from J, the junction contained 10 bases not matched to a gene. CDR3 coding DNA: TGTGCCTGGACCCCAGTGGTAGCGGGGGTGCAGTACTTC. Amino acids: CAWTPVVAGVQYF. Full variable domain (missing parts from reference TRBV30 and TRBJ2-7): SQTIHQWPATLVQPVGSPLSLECTVEGTSNPNLYWYRQAAGRGLQLLFYSVGIGQISSEVPQNLSASRPQDRQFILSSKKLLLSDSGFYLCAWTPVVAGVQYFGPGTRLTVT.

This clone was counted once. CDR3 nucleotides: TGTGCTAGTGGTTTCCAGGCAGACACTGAAGCTTTCTTT. Its translation: CASGFQADTEAFF. V is TRBV12-5 and J is TRBJ1-1; D is unclear. V was clipped by 3 bases and J by 3 bases, with 8 bases between them. Germline loops: CDR1 LGHNT, CDR2 FRNRAP. CDR3 length equals 13 residues.

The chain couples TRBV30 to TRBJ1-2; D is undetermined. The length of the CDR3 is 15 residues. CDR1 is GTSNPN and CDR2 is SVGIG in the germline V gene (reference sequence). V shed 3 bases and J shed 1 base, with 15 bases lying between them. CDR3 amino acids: CAWRAVNRLNYGYTF. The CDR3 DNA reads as TGTGCCTGGAGGGCAGTGAACCGACTTAACTATGGCTACACCTTC. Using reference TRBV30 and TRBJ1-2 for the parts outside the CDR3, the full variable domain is SQTIHQWPATLVQPVGSPLSLECTVEGTSNPNLYWYRQAAGRGLQLLFYSVGIGQISSEVPQNLSASRPQDRQFILSSKKLLLSDSGFYLCAWRAVNRLNYGYTFGSGTRLTVV.

The CDR3, as DNA: TGTGCCACCAGCGGCCGGGACAGGGGCGGCTACACCTTC. Protein sequence: CATSGRDRGGYTF. The chain recombines TRBV15 with TRBJ1-2, with 10 bases that match TRBD1. The CDR3 sequence is 13 residues long. The junction had 5 bases not matched to a gene; V was cut back by 5 bases and J by 8 bases. Germline values: CDR1 LNHNV, CDR2 YYDKDF (reference sequence).

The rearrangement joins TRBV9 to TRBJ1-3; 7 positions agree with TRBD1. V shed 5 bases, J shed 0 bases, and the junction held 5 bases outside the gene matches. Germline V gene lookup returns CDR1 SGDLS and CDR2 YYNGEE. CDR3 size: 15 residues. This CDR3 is CASRGQASSGNTIYF. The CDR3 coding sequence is TGTGCCAGCAGAGGACAGGCAAGCTCTGGAAACACCATATATTTT.